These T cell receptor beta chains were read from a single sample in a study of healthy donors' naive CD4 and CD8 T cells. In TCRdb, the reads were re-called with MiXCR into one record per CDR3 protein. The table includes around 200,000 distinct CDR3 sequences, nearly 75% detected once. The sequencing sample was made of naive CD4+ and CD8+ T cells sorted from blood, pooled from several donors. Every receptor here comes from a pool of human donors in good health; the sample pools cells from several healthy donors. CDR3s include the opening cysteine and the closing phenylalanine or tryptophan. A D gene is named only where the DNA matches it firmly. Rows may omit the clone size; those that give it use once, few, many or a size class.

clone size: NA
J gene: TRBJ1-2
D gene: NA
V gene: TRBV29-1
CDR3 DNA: TGCAGCGTTGGTAGGGGCGTTACAAACGCCCGGATCTACACCTTC
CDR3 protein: CSVGRGVTNARIYTF

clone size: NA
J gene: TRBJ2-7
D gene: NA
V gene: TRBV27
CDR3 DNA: TGTGCCAGCAGTTTCGCCGGGACGAGCGAGCAGTACTTC
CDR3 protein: CASSFAGTSEQYF

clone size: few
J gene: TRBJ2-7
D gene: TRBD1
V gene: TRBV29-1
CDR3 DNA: TGCAGCGTTGCGGACAGGGGTATCTACGAGCAGTACTTC
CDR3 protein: CSVADRGIYEQYF

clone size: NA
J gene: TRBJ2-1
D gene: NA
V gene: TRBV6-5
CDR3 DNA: TGTGCCAGCAGATTGCGGGGAACCTACAATGAGCAGTTCTTC
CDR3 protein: CASRLRGTYNEQFF

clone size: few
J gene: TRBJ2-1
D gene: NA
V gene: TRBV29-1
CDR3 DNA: TGCAGCGCCTTGACTAGTCCTGAGAATGAGCAGTTCTTC
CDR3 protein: CSALTSPENEQFF

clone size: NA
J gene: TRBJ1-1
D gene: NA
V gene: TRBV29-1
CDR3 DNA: TGCAGCGCCTCTGGGTGGACAAGCTTGGTGGACACTGAAGCTTTCTTT
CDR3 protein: CSASGWTSLVDTEAFF

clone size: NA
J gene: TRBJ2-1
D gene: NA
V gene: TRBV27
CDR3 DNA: TGTGCCAGCAGTTTCTACAGTCTTGCGCACAATGAGCAGTTCTTC
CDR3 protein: CASSFYSLAHNEQFF

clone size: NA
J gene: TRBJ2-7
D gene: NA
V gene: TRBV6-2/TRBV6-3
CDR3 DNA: TGTGCCAGCAGTTACTCGATTCCCCTCTCCTACGAGCAGTACTTC
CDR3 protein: CASSYSIPLSYEQYF

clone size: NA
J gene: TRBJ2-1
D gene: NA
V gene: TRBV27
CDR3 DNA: TGTGCCAGCAGTTTGCGGACAGACGAGATCTTCTTC
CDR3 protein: CASSLRTDEIFF

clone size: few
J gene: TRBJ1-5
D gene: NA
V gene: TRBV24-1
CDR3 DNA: TGTGCCACCGAAGGAGGTCTTAATCAGCCCCAGCATTTT
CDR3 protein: CATEGGLNQPQHF

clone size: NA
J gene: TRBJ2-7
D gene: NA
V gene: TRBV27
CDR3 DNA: TGTGCCAGTAGTAAAAAGAACCCGCTCTCCTACGAGCAGTACTTC
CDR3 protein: CASSKKNPLSYEQYF

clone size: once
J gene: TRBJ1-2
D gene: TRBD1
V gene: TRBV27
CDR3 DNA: TGTGCCAGCAAACCCGGGGGACAGCGACTTTATGGCTACACCTTC
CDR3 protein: CASKPGGQRLYGYTF

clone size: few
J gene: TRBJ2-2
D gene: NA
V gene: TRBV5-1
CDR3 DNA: TGCGCCAGCAGCTTGGCAGGGCCTCAGGGCAGCACCGGGGAGCTGTTTTTT
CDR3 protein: CASSLAGPQGSTGELFF

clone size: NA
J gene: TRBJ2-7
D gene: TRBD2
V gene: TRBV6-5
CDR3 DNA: TGTGCCAGCAGCCCTCCGGGAGGGTACGAGCAGTACTTC
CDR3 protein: CASSPPGGYEQYF

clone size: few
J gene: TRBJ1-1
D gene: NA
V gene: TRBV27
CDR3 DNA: TGTGCCAGCAGTCTCGGCCCCCTGGCTTTCTTT
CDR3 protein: CASSLGPLAFF

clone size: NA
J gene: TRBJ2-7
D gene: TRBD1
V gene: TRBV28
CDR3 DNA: TGTGCCAGCACCTTCGAAGGGACAGTATCCTACGAGCAGTACTTC
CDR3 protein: CASTFEGTVSYEQYF

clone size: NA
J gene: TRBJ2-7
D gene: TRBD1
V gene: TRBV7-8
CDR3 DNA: TGTGCCAGCAGTTTCGGGGACAGGGGTTACGAGCAGTACTTC
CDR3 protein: CASSFGDRGYEQYF

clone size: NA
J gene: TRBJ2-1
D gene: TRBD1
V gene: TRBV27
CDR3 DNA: TGTGCCAGCAGTTTGACAGGGAACACCTACAATGAGCAGTTCTTC
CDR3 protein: CASSLTGNTYNEQFF

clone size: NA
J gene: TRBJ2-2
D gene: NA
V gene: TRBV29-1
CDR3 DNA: TGCAGCGTCAGAGGGGCCACCGGGGAGCTGTTTTTT
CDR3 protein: CSVRGATGELFF

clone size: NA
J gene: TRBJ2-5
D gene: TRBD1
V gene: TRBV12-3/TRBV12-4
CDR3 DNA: TGTGCCGGCAGCCCGAAGGGCGGGACAGGAGAGACCCAGTACTTC
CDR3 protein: CAGSPKGGTGETQYF

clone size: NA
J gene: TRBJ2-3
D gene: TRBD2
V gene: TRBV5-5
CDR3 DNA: TGTGCCAGCAGCGCAGGGACTAGCGGGAGCGGCACAGATACGCAGTATTTT
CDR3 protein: CASSAGTSGSGTDTQYF

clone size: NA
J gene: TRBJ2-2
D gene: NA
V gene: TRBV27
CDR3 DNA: TGTGCCAGCAGCCCCTTGGGGGCGCGTGGGGCCGGGGAGCTGTTTTTT
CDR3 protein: CASSPLGARGAGELFF

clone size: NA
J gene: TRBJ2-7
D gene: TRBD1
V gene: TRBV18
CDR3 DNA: TGTGCCAGCTCACCCCCGGGACAGGTAGCCTACGAGCAGTACTTC
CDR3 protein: CASSPPGQVAYEQYF

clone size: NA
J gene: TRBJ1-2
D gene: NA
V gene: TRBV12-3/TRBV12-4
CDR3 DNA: TGTGCCAGCAGCCCCGACCTCTATGGCTACACCTTC
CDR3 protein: CASSPDLYGYTF

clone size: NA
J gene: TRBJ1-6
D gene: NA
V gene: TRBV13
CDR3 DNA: TGTGCCAGCAGCCTAGGACCCGATATTATTAATTCACCCCTCCACTTT
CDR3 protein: CASSLGPDIINSPLHF

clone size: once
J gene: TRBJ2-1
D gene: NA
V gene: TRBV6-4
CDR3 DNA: TGTGCCAGCAGTGACTCGACGCCGGGTGAGCAGTTCTTC
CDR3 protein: CASSDSTPGEQFF

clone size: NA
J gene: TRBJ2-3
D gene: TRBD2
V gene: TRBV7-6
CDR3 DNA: TGTGCCAGCAGCTTAGTCCTAGCGGGGGCTGGCCCAGATACGCAGTATTTT
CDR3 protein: CASSLVLAGAGPDTQYF

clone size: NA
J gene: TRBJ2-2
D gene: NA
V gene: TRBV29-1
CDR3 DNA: TGCAGCGTTGACGGGGGTCCCGGGGAGCTGTTTTTT
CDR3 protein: CSVDGGPGELFF

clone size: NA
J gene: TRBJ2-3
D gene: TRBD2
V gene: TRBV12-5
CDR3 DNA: TGTGCTAGTGGTGCCGGACTAGCGGGAGTCGGTACAGATACGCAGTATTTT
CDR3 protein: CASGAGLAGVGTDTQYF

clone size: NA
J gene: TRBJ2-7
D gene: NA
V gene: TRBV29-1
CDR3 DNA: TGCAGCGGGCTGGACTCCTTGGGTCGCGAGCAGTACTTC
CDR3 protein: CSGLDSLGREQYF